One sample yielded the 29 T cell receptor beta chains listed below, sequenced in a study of radiotherapy plus CTLA-4 blockade in lung cancer. The assay was immunoSEQ multiplex PCR, and TCRdb's table has in-frame clones only and misses some. The repertoire includes 9,500 to 15,000 clones, under 90% of them detected once, and 25% to 35% sits in the top ten. Material: peripheral blood, obtained from a patient treated with radiotherapy plus ipilimumab. The receptors were sampled from a human donor with non-small cell lung cancer that progressed on radiotherapy plus ipilimumab.

The V gene is TRBV7-9, the J gene TRBJ2-3; 8 nucleotides match TRBD2. The CDR3 length is 15 residues. CDR1 SEHNR and CDR2 FQNEAQ come from the germline V gene (reference sequence). V shed 5 bases and J 2 bases; nucleotides not matched to a gene: 6. The CDR3 DNA follows: TGTGCCAGCAGCCTCCTAGCGGGCCTCACAGATACGCAGTATTTT. It encodes CASSLLAGLTDTQYF.

This chain joins TRBV11-2 and TRBJ2-5, with no clear D. Trimming left V 0 bases short and J 1 base short, with 9 bases between. The CDR3 sequence is 15 residues long. CDR1 is SGHAT and CDR2 is FQNNGV in the germline V gene. In DNA, the CDR3 is TGTGCCAGCAGCTTAGATCGGTCAGTCCAAGAGACCCAGTACTTC. This encodes CASSLDRSVQETQYF.

This clone appeared a single time. The chain links TRBV28 to TRBJ2-6; the D gene could be TRBD1 or TRBD2 (6 bases each). The CDR3 contains 16 residues. From germline, CDR1 is MDHEN and CDR2 SYDVKM. The V end lost 4 bases, the J end lost 4 bases, and 14 bases lay between the germline ends. CDR3 amino acids: CASSSPGASGANVLTF. CDR3 coding DNA: TGTGCCAGCAGTTCGCCGGGGGCGAGCGGGGCCAACGTCCTGACTTTC. The full variable domain, in which reference TRBV28 and TRBJ2-6 provide the parts outside the CDR3, is DVKVTQSSRYLVKRTGEKVFLECVQDMDHENMFWYRQDPGLGLRLIYFSYDVKMKEKGDIPEGYSVSREKKERFSLILESASTNQTSMYLCASSSPGASGANVLTFGAGSRLTVL.

This chain connects TRBV6-1 to TRBJ2-7; 11 positions agree with TRBD1. The CDR3 is 15 amino acids. The V gene's germline CDR1 is MNHNS and CDR2 SASEGT. J gave up 2 bases and V 5 bases, and 5 bases lay outside the gene matches. The CDR3 DNA is TGTGCCAGCAGTAGCCGGGACAGGGGGACCTACGAGCAGTACTTC. The encoded protein is CASSSRDRGTYEQYF.

This chain links TRBV6-8 with TRBJ1-2; D gene unclear. The CDR3 extends over 14 amino acids. The V end lost 5 bases, the J end lost 6 bases, and 16 bases lay between the germline ends. Germline CDR1 reads MNHGY; CDR2 reads SAAAGT. This chain's CDR3 is CASSPPADSNGYTF. The CDR3 nucleotides are TGTGCCAGCAGTCCCCCGGCCGACTCGAATGGCTACACCTTC.

V is TRBV6-4 and J is TRBJ2-3; maybe TRBD2 (5 bases). The germline V and J ends were trimmed by 3 bases and 4 bases, with 11 bases remaining between them. Germline assignment: CDR1 MRHNA and CDR2 SNTAGT. CDR3 length: 14 residues. CDR3 sequence (DNA): TGTGCCAGCAGTGAGGCGGGTGGGTCAGATACGCAGTATTTT. It is translated as CASSEAGGSDTQYF.

The chain combines TRBV10-1 with TRBJ2-1; 8 nucleotides agree with TRBD2. The V gene end was trimmed by 2 bases and the J gene end by 6 bases; junction bases not matched to a gene: 6. CDR1 and CDR2 (germline): WNHNN, SYGVQD (reference sequence). The CDR3 loop spans 15 amino acids. The CDR3 bases are TGCGCCAGCAGTGAGGGGGGCGGGGGGCCCAATGAGCAGTTCTTC. Translated: CASSEGGGGPNEQFF.

The chain is built from TRBV25-1 and TRBJ1-4, with 9 bases lining up with TRBD1. Germline V CDR1 and CDR2: MGHDK, SYGVNS. Losses at the gene ends were 5 bases for V and 1 base for J; bases not matched to a gene: 2. CDR3 length equals 15 residues. The CDR3 sequence: CASSKDRGTNEKLFF. The CDR3 bases are TGTGCCAGCAGTAAGGACAGGGGAACTAATGAAAAACTGTTTTTT.

The chain employs TRBV5-1 and TRBJ1-3; TRBD1 is a possible D gene (5 bases). Germline V lookup: CDR1 SGHRS, CDR2 YFSETQ. This CDR3 has 16 residues. The ends were cut back, 0 bases at V and 0 bases at J, with 10 bases in the middle. The CDR3 protein is CASSLGGLNSGNTIYF. DNA of the CDR3: TGCGCCAGCAGCTTGGGGGGACTGAACTCTGGAAACACCATATATTTT. Full variable domain (missing parts from reference TRBV5-1 and TRBJ1-3): KAGVTQTPRYLIKTRGQQVTLSCSPISGHRSVSWYQQTPGQGLQFLFEYFSETQRNKGNFPGRFSGRQFSNSRSEMNVSTLELGDSALYLCASSLGGLNSGNTIYFGEGSWLTVV.

This chain uses TRBV9 with TRBJ2-2; 7 nucleotides agree with TRBD1. This CDR3 has 16 amino acids. V shed 4 bases and J 0 bases; nucleotides not matched to a gene: 6. Germline V gene data show CDR1 as SGDLS and CDR2 as YYNGEE. The CDR3 coding sequence is TGTGCCAGCAGCCCATGGACAGGCGCGAACACCGGGGAGCTGTTTTTT. Its translation is CASSPWTGANTGELFF.

This clone was seen just once. The chain is built from TRBV7-9 and TRBJ1-3, with TRBD1 matching over 9 bases. CDR1 and CDR2 from the germline V gene are SEHNR and FQNEAQ (reference sequence). The CDR3 is made up of 15 amino acids. The V and J ends lost 5 bases and 3 bases, in that order; junction bases with no gene match: 5. The CDR3 spells CASSQSGQGGNTIYF. Written as DNA, the CDR3 is TGTGCCAGCAGCCAGTCGGGACAGGGTGGAAACACCATATATTTT.

The J gene is TRBJ2-4, the V gene TRBV4-1, with 9 bases identical to TRBD2. The CDR3 runs 20 residues. With V trimmed by 2 bases and J by 2 bases, 16 bases remained unmatched. Germline loops: CDR1 MGHRA, CDR2 YSYEKL. DNA for the CDR3: TGCGCCAGCAGCCAACCGGCGGGGGGGCCTGGAGCGGTTTCCAAAAACATTCAGTACTTC. Its translation is CASSQPAGGPGAVSKNIQYF.

The J gene is TRBJ2-7, the V gene TRBV5-6; 15 nucleotides line up with TRBD2. Germline V lookup: CDR1 SGHDT, CDR2 YYEEEE. This CDR3 has 19 amino acids. V lost 0 bases to trimming and J lost 0 bases; unmatched junction nucleotides: 7. This chain's CDR3 is CASSLVGLAGGLSSYEQYF. Written as DNA, the CDR3 is TGTGCCAGCAGCTTGGTGGGACTAGCGGGGGGCCTGAGCTCCTACGAGCAGTACTTC.

Concerning this clone itself: At one of its ends the junction is not consistent with the germline gene, which may arise from a read error. This chain uses TRBV5-1 with TRBJ2-5; no reliable D call. The CDR3 runs to 13 residues. In germline, CDR1 is SGHRS, CDR2 YFSETQ. CDR3 nucleotide sequence: TGCGCCAGCAGCTTGGACCACCAGGAGACCCAGTACTTC. The encoded protein is CASSLDHQETQYF.

The rearrangement links TRBV6-1 to TRBJ1-5; possible D gene TRBD1, 5 bases. This CDR3 region has 15 residues. The V gene's germline CDR1 is MNHNS and CDR2 SASEGT. Trimming removed 2 bases at V and 3 bases at J, with 11 bases between. CDR3 in DNA: TGTGCCAGCAGTGAAATGTCAGGGAACAATCAGCCCCAGCATTTT. Residues: CASSEMSGNNQPQHF.

This chain joins TRBV10-2 and TRBJ2-3, with D possibly TRBD2 on 6 matching bases. V was shortened by 6 bases and J by 0 bases, with 10 bases between the two germline ends. This CDR3 has 14 residues. Per the germline V gene, CDR1 is WSHSY and CDR2 is SAAADI. The CDR3 region has the DNA TGCGCCAGCAGCGAGACTAGGAGCACAGATACGCAGTATTTT. This translates into CASSETRSTDTQYF.

V gene TRBV5-8 combines with J gene TRBJ1-1; D gene uncertain. This CDR3 spans 14 amino acids. Trimming took 1 base from V and 7 from J, leaving 14 bases between them. Germline CDR1 SGHTS, CDR2 YDEGEE. The DNA of the CDR3 is TGTGCCAGCAGCTTGAGTCAGACCCTGTATGAAGCTTTCTTT. Amino acids: CASSLSQTLYEAFF.

The chain recombines TRBV7-3 with TRBJ2-2; the D is unclear. The V gene lost 5 bases and the J gene lost 6 bases, with 10 bases spanning the gap. This CDR3 contains 13 residues. CDR1 SGHTA and CDR2 FQGTGA come from the germline V gene. The CDR3 reads CASSLVVPGELFF. The CDR3 region has the DNA TGTGCCAGCAGCCTCGTAGTGCCCGGGGAGCTGTTTTTT.

The genes are TRBV7-3 and TRBJ2-2; no reliable D call. Germline V gene lookup returns CDR1 SGHTA and CDR2 FQGTGA. With 2 bases removed from V and 7 bases from J, the gap between germline ends came to 8 bases. The CDR3 is 13 amino acids. The CDR3 here is CASSLGSGGELFF. The CDR3 DNA reads as TGTGCCAGCAGCTTAGGGTCGGGCGGGGAGCTGTTTTTT. The full variable domain, its missing parts supplied by reference TRBV7-3 and TRBJ2-2, is GAGVSQTPSNKVTEKGKYVELRCDPISGHTALYWYRQSLGQGPEFLIYFQGTGAADDSGLPNDRFFAVRPEGSVSTLKIQRTERGDSAVYLCASSLGSGGELFFGEGSRLTVL.

This clone appeared a few times. This sequence joins TRBV19 and TRBJ2-1; D is perhaps TRBD2 (5 bases). CDR1 and CDR2 from the germline V gene are LNHDA and SQIVND (reference sequence). Trimming took 10 bases from V and 0 from J, leaving 28 bases between them. CDR3 size: 19 residues. This CDR3 is CATSSSGIKTYSSYNEQFF. CDR3 bases: TGTGCCACCAGCTCGTCGGGGATAAAAACATACAGCTCCTACAATGAGCAGTTCTTC.

The V and J genes are TRBV13 and TRBJ1-6, with TRBD1 matching 9 bases. The V segment lost 2 bases and the J segment 1 base; nucleotides outside the gene matches: 3. This CDR3 is 17 amino acids long. CDR1 is PRHDT and CDR2 is FYEKMQ in the germline V gene (reference sequence). In nucleotides, the CDR3 is TGTGCCAGCAGCTTAAGACAGGGGGGTTCCTATAATTCACCCCTCCACTTT. The encoded protein is CASSLRQGGSYNSPLHF.

This rearrangement joins TRBV7-9 to TRBJ2-5; TRBD2 matches 7 bases. Germline assignment: CDR1 SEHNR and CDR2 FQNEAQ (reference sequence). The CDR3 runs to 16 residues. V lost 5 bases, J lost 4 bases, and 13 bases stayed unmatched. This chain's CDR3 is CASSAAGRAGLETQYF. The CDR3, as DNA: TGTGCCAGCAGCGCAGCAGGGAGAGCGGGGCTAGAGACCCAGTACTTC.

The table lists this clone with a count of one. V is TRBV9 and J is TRBJ2-5, with no clear D. V was clipped by 3 bases and J by 2 bases, with 8 bases between them. Germline V CDR1 and CDR2: SGDLS, YYNGEE. The CDR3 spans 13 residues. The CDR3 bases are TGTGCCAGCAGCGGTCGTGCTCAAGAGACCCAGTACTTC. Translating gives CASSGRAQETQYF.

The genes are TRBV2 and TRBJ1-5; D remains ambiguous. The CDR3 has 13 residues. V shed 6 bases and J shed 7 bases, with 13 bases lying between them. Germline CDR1 SNHLY, CDR2 FYNNEI. CDR3 coding DNA: TGTGCCAGCAGCGTATCACAGCAGCAGCCCCAGCATTTT. Its translation is CASSVSQQQPQHF.

In this sample, this clone turned up once. The chain employs TRBV9 and TRBJ1-2; TRBD1 aligns across 7 bases. CDR1 and CDR2 from the germline V gene are SGDLS and YYNGEE. This CDR3 is 14 amino acids long. The V segment lost 4 bases and the J segment 4 bases; nucleotides outside the gene matches: 7. This chain's CDR3 is CASSTGTDSYGYTF. The DNA for the CDR3 is TGTGCCAGCAGCACCGGGACAGACTCCTATGGCTACACCTTC.

The chain links TRBV15 to TRBJ2-2, with 10 bases that match TRBD1. The CDR3 loop spans 17 amino acids. CDR1 LNHNV and CDR2 YYDKDF come from the germline V gene (reference sequence). V was pared by 5 bases and J by 4 bases, with 10 bases of the junction left unmatched. Written as DNA, the CDR3 is TGTGCCACCAGCCGCCCCGGGACAGGGGTTGGCACCGGGGAGCTGTTTTTT. Its translation: CATSRPGTGVGTGELFF.

V usage is TRBV1 and J usage is TRBJ2-3. TRBV1 is an annotated pseudogene. The CDR3 is 12 residues long. CDR3 residues: CTRAVRRDTQYF. CDR3 nucleotides: TGCACCCGGGCGGTTAGGCGGGATACGCAGTATTTT.

Only a few counts were recorded for this clone. The CDR3: CASSYRRDNSYEQYF. The CDR3 DNA reads TGTGCCAGCAGTTACAGGCGGGACAACTCCTACGAGCAGTACTTC. This sequence joins TRBV6-6 and TRBJ2-7; possibly TRBD1 or TRBD2 for D (6 bases each). CDR3 length: 15 residues. Trimming took off 2 bases at V and 0 bases at J, with 11 bases between the two ends. Per germline, CDR1 MNHNY and CDR2 SVGAGI (reference sequence).

The V and J genes are TRBV2 and TRBJ1-5; maybe TRBD1 (6 bases). Germline V gene sequence: CDR1 SNHLY, CDR2 FYNNEI. The V gene lost 5 bases and the J gene lost 3 bases, with 11 bases spanning the gap. CDR3 length: 14 residues. The CDR3 sequence is CASSNQGNNQPQHF. The CDR3 nucleotides are TGTGCCAGCAGTAATCAGGGGAACAATCAGCCCCAGCATTTT.